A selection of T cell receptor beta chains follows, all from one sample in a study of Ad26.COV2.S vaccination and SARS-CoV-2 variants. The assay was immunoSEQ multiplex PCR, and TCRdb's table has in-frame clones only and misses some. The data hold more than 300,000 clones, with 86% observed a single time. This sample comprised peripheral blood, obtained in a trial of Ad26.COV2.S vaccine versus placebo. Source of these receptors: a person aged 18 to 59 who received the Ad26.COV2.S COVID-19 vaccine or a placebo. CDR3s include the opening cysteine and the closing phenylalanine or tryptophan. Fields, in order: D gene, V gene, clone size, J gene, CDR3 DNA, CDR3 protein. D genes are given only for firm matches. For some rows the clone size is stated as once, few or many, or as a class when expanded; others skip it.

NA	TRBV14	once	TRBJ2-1	TGTGCCAGCAGCCAAGGCCGAACCAGGGAGAGCTCCTACAATGAGCAGTTCTTC	CASSQGRTRESSYNEQFF
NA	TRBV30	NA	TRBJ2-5	TGTGCCTGGAGTGTGAAGGACACACAGTACTTC	CAWSVKDTQYF
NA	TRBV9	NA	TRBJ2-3	TGTGCCAGCGGGCGCGGTGAATTCACAGATACGCAGTATTTT	CASGRGEFTDTQYF
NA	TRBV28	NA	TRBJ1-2	TGTGCCAGCAGTTTCCACGGACAGACCCTCGGAGGCTACACCTTC	CASSFHGQTLGGYTF
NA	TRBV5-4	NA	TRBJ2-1	TGTGCCAGCAGCCCTACCACCCAGGCCTACAATGAGCAGTTCTTC	CASSPTTQAYNEQFF
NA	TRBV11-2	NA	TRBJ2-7	TGTGCCAGCAGCTTAGGACAGGCCGTCTCTCTCTACGAGCAGTACTTC	CASSLGQAVSLYEQYF
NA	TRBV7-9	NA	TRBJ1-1	TGTGCCAGCAGCTCAAAGGGGACTGAAGCTTTCTTT	CASSSKGTEAFF
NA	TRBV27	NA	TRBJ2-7	TGTGCCAGCAGTTCCCGAGAGCACGAGCAGTACTTC	CASSSREHEQYF
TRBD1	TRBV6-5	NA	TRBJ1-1	TGTGCCAGCAGTAAGACAGGGGCAGCGAACACTGAAGCTTTCTTT	CASSKTGAANTEAFF
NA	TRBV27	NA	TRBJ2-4	TGTGCCAGCAGTTTAGGTGAGGCGGGCACTCGAAACATTCAGTACTTC	CASSLGEAGTRNIQYF
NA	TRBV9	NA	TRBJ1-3	TGTGCCAGCAGCCAACCCTCAGCCCTCTCTGGAAACACCATATATTTT	CASSQPSALSGNTIYF
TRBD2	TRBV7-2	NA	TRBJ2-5	TGTGCCAGCAGCTTTTCCGGGGCTAGCGGAGAGACCCAGTACTTC	CASSFSGASGETQYF
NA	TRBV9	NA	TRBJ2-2	TGTGCCAGCAGCGTAGGTCAGGGAAGAAACACCGGGGAGCTGTTTTTT	CASSVGQGRNTGELFF